The present entry profiles one TCR beta chain with its context. The sample comes from a study of control samples from healthy donors and cancer patients. TCRdb's table, derived via immunoSEQ multiplex PCR, lists solely in-frame clones and lacks some. The profile shows 100,000 to 150,000 clones, roughly 92% of them singletons. CDR3 length: 12 amino acids. CDR1 is MNHEY and CDR2 is SMNVEV in the germline V gene (reference sequence). Trimming took off 2 bases at V and 7 bases at J, with 6 bases between the two ends. This clonotype originated in a man between 18 and 35 years old in good health. V and J are TRBV27 and TRBJ1-5, with unresolved D. Sequencing input: blood. The CDR3 here is CASSLIGQPQHF. The CDR3, as DNA: TGTGCCAGCAGTTTAATAGGACAGCCCCAGCATTTT.